One and the same sample provided the 31 T cell receptor beta chains below, sequenced in a study of PD-1 blockade in mismatch repair-deficient tumors. The table came from immunoSEQ multiplex PCR; TCRdb's copy has only in-frame clones and leaves some out. The sample lists roughly 120,000 clones, roughly 86% occurring once. Material: peripheral blood, obtained about 17 months after starting pembrolizumab. These receptors were taken from an adult with mismatch repair-deficient cancer.

In its sample, this clone was seen a few times. The chain joins TRBV19 to TRBJ2-1; a possible D gene is TRBD2 (6 bases). Trimming took off 0 bases at V and 6 bases at J, with 18 bases between the two ends. Looked up from germline, CDR1 is LNHDA and CDR2 is SQIVND (reference sequence). The CDR3 length is 17 residues. The CDR3, as DNA: TGTGCCAGTAGTATAGATGGAGGAAGGGGACTGGGCAATGAGCAGTTCTTC. The encoded protein is CASSIDGGRGLGNEQFF.

The rearrangement uses TRBV5-1 and TRBJ2-7; TRBD1 might be the D (5 bases). The V gene lost 0 bases and the J gene lost 2 bases, with 9 bases spanning the gap. CDR3 length: 14 residues. From germline, CDR1 is SGHRS and CDR2 YFSETQ. CDR3 in amino acids: CASSLGRATYEQYF. CDR3 nucleotide sequence: TGCGCCAGCAGCTTGGGCAGGGCGACCTACGAGCAGTACTTC.

V is TRBV27 and J is TRBJ1-2; possible D gene TRBD1, 5 bases. CDR3 length: 17 residues. Trimming took 2 bases from V and 3 from J, leaving 19 bases between them. Looked up from germline, CDR1 is MNHEY and CDR2 is SMNVEV (reference sequence). CDR3 DNA: TGTGCCAGCAGTTTAAGGGCAGGGAGGGTAATAGACTATGGCTACACCTTC. Translated: CASSLRAGRVIDYGYTF.

This clone was seen at least ten times. The chain is built from TRBV27 and TRBJ1-2, with D uncertain. V shed 0 bases and J shed 2 bases, with 7 bases lying between them. The germline V gene has CDR1 MNHEY and CDR2 SMNVEV (reference sequence). This CDR3 is built from 14 residues. This CDR3 is CASSLSVDNYGYTF. The CDR3 nucleotides are TGTGCCAGCAGTTTATCCGTAGACAACTATGGCTACACCTTC.

The chain links TRBV7-9 to TRBJ2-3; 7 nucleotides align to TRBD1. V gave up 1 base and J gave up 4 bases; unmatched junction bases: 8. Germline CDR1 is SEHNR and CDR2 is FQNEAQ (reference sequence). The length of the CDR3 is 16 residues. This CDR3 is CASSLDLGGSSDTQYF. CDR3 DNA: TGTGCCAGCAGCTTAGATCTAGGGGGCAGTTCAGATACGCAGTATTTT.

CDR3 DNA sequence: TGTGCCAGCAACGAACAAGGTAACTATGGCTACACCTTC. Residues: CASNEQGNYGYTF. The chain carries TRBV6-4 and TRBJ1-2; D gene uncertain. In germline, CDR1 is MRHNA, CDR2 SNTAGT. This CDR3 is built from 13 residues. V was clipped by 7 bases and J by 1 base, with 10 bases between them.

The chain is built from TRBV5-1 and TRBJ2-5; possible D gene TRBD2, 6 bases. CDR1 is SGHRS, CDR2 YFSETQ, per germline. The CDR3 is 13 residues long. Trimming stripped 2 bases from V and 4 bases from J, with 9 bases between. The CDR3 sequence: CASSLLGGETQYF. The CDR3 DNA reads TGCGCCAGCAGCTTATTGGGGGGAGAGACCCAGTACTTC.

The gene calls are TRBV28 and TRBJ1-4; 7 nucleotides align to TRBD1. The CDR3 contains 15 residues. CDR1 and CDR2 from the germline V gene are MDHEN and SYDVKM. The V segment lost 7 bases and the J segment 4 bases; nucleotides outside the gene matches: 9. The CDR3 DNA follows: TGTGCCAGCAATCAACAGGGGACCCTTAATGAAAAACTGTTTTTT. This sequence encodes CASNQQGTLNEKLFF.

The V gene is TRBV19, the J gene TRBJ1-5; maybe TRBD1 (5 bases). Germline CDR1 and CDR2: LNHDA and SQIVND (reference sequence). V lost 7 bases and J lost 4, with 11 bases in between. CDR3 size: 13 residues. The CDR3 nucleotides are TGTGCCAGTAAACCGGGGGGAAATCAGCCCCAGCATTTT. Residues: CASKPGGNQPQHF.

The genes are TRBV27 and TRBJ1-4; D uncertain. The CDR3 is made up of 15 amino acids. Per the germline V gene, CDR1 is MNHEY and CDR2 is SMNVEV (reference sequence). V was trimmed by 2 bases and J by 0 bases, leaving 7 bases between them. CDR3 amino acids: CASSLTLTTNEKLFF. The CDR3 nucleotides read TGTGCCAGCAGTTTAACACTCACAACTAATGAAAAACTGTTTTTT.

The V call is TRBV4-1, the J call TRBJ2-4; 9 bases map to TRBD2. This CDR3 is 12 amino acids long. Trimming removed 4 bases from V and 14 bases from J; junction bases left unmatched: 6. Germline CDR1 MGHRA, CDR2 YSYEKL. CDR3 region: CASSPDGGREYF. CDR3 sequence (DNA): TGCGCCAGCAGCCCGGACGGCGGGAGGGAGTACTTC.

V gene TRBV29-1 combines with J gene TRBJ2-4; D not certain. The CDR3 runs to 12 residues. Between the trimmed V and J ends, which lost 4 bases and 0 bases, there was a span of 4 bases. The germline CDR1 and CDR2 sequences are SQVTM and ANQGSEA. The CDR3 DNA follows: TGCAGCGTTGGGTTAGCCAAAAACATTCAGTACTTC. Protein product: CSVGLAKNIQYF. The whole variable domain, remainder taken from reference TRBV29-1 and TRBJ2-4, is SAVISQKPSRDICQRGTSLTIQCQVDSQVTMMFWYRQQPGQSLTLIATANQGSEATYESGFVIDKFPISRPNLTFSTLTVSNMSPEDSSIYLCSVGLAKNIQYFGAGTRLSVL.

The J gene is TRBJ2-7, the V gene TRBV7-2; D gene ambiguous. V dropped 1 base and J dropped 6 bases, with 4 bases sitting between them. CDR1 is SGHTA, CDR2 FQGNSA, per germline. CDR3 length: 11 residues. CDR3 nucleotide sequence: TGTGCCAGCAGCTTAGGCGCCGAGCAGTACTTC. Its protein is CASSLGAEQYF.

The chain recombines TRBV4-2 with TRBJ2-5; 11 bases line up with TRBD2. There are 15 residues in the CDR3. Germline loops: CDR1 LGHNA, CDR2 YNFKEQ. J lost 4 bases, V lost 4 bases, and 5 bases had no gene match. The CDR3 DNA follows: TGTGCCAGCAGCCTGACTAGCGGGACAATAGAGACCCAGTACTTC. Encoded protein: CASSLTSGTIETQYF.

The chain joins TRBV19 to TRBJ2-1; 8 bases agree with TRBD2. With V trimmed by 3 bases and J by 3 bases, 4 bases remained unmatched. The germline V gene has CDR1 LNHDA and CDR2 SQIVND (reference sequence). CDR3 size: 15 residues. The CDR3 region has the DNA TGTGCCAGTAGTATGTGGCGGGGGGACTACAATGAGCAGTTCTTC. It translates to CASSMWRGDYNEQFF.

The chain uses TRBV6-5 and TRBJ1-2; no clear D gene. Trimming left V 8 bases short and J 4 bases short, with 11 bases between. Germline V gene sequence: CDR1 MNHEY, CDR2 SVGAGI. CDR3 length: 12 residues. The CDR3 DNA reads as TGTGCCAGCTACCTCTCTGCCTATGGCTACACCTTC. This sequence encodes CASYLSAYGYTF.

The rearrangement links TRBV18 to TRBJ1-4; no reliable D call. The germline V gene encodes CDR1 KGHSH and CDR2 LQKENI. CDR3 length: 12 amino acids. The V end lost 2 bases, the J end lost 8 bases, and 6 bases lay between the germline ends. The CDR3, as DNA: TGTGCCAGCTCACCATACAAAGAAAAACTGTTTTTT. Amino acids: CASSPYKEKLFF.

The gene calls are TRBV2 and TRBJ2-1, with a tentative D call TRBD2 (6 bases). V lost 6 bases and J lost 5, with 20 bases in between. The CDR3 consists of 16 residues. Germline CDR1 SNHLY, CDR2 FYNNEI. The CDR3 region has the DNA TGTGCCAGCAGCGGGCTGGGAGGAGGGAACAACAATGAGCAGTTCTTC. It yields the protein CASSGLGGGNNNEQFF.

The chain recombines TRBV27 with TRBJ2-1; 12 positions agree with TRBD2. The trim removed 4 bases at V and 10 bases at J, leaving 11 bases unmatched. The CDR3 runs 16 residues. Germline V gene sequence: CDR1 MNHEY, CDR2 SMNVEV (reference sequence). The CDR3 DNA reads as TGTGCCAGCAGTTCCTCGACTAGCGGGAGAGGGAGGGAGCAGTTCTTC. Protein sequence: CASSSSTSGRGREQFF.

V and J are TRBV30 and TRBJ2-1; D is perhaps TRBD2 (6 bases). The germline V gene has CDR1 GTSNPN and CDR2 SVGIG (reference sequence). The germline V and J ends were trimmed by 4 bases and 4 bases, with 14 bases remaining between them. The CDR3 runs to 14 residues. CDR3 in DNA: TGTGCCTGGAAGTGGATTGCGGGATACAATGAGCAGTTCTTC. Protein product: CAWKWIAGYNEQFF.

The chain couples TRBV5-4 to TRBJ2-1; tentatively, D is TRBD1 (5 bases). Per the germline V gene, CDR1 is SGHNT and CDR2 is YYREEE (reference sequence). The CDR3 is 17 residues long. The V and J ends lost 4 bases and 8 bases respectively, with 25 bases between them. The CDR3 DNA is TGTGCCAGCAGCCCAGTCTGGACAAATTCAGCCGGCGATGAGCAGTTCTTC. Translated: CASSPVWTNSAGDEQFF.

The chain links TRBV28 to TRBJ2-7; 7 nucleotides match TRBD2. Germline V gene lookup returns CDR1 MDHEN and CDR2 SYDVKM. The length of the CDR3 is 14 residues. V was pared by 6 bases and J by 5 bases, with 10 bases of the junction left unmatched. DNA for the CDR3: TGTGCCAGCAGCCGCGGGGGAGGGAGAAACGAGCAGTACTTC. Protein sequence: CASSRGGGRNEQYF.

The V gene is TRBV7-9, the J gene TRBJ1-1; 7 bases are shared with TRBD1. The ends lost 0 bases at V and 5 bases at J; junction bases unmatched: 6. This CDR3 region has 15 residues. CDR1 is SEHNR, CDR2 FQNEAQ, per germline (reference sequence). CDR3 nucleotide sequence: TGTGCCAGCAGCTTAGCGATACAGGGGAAAACTGAAGCTTTCTTT. Amino acids: CASSLAIQGKTEAFF.

A single count supports this clone. The gene calls are TRBV27 and TRBJ2-6, with a possible D match to TRBD2 (6 bases). V was trimmed by 8 bases and J by 6 bases, leaving 14 bases between them. The germline V gene encodes CDR1 MNHEY and CDR2 SMNVEV (reference sequence). The CDR3 loop spans 14 amino acids. CDR3 in DNA: TGTGCCAGCGCGGCGGGACCCATGGCCAACGTCCTGACTTTC. It codes for CASAAGPMANVLTF.

The gene calls are TRBV28 and TRBJ2-1, with TRBD1 matching 8 bases. Trimming removed 5 bases from V and 5 bases from J; junction bases left unmatched: 11. Germline V gives CDR1 MDHEN, CDR2 SYDVKM. The CDR3 has 16 residues. The CDR3 DNA follows: TGTGCCAGCAGTCCTCTTCGGACAGGGACGAACAATGAGCAGTTCTTC. This encodes CASSPLRTGTNNEQFF.

V usage is TRBV4-1 and J usage is TRBJ2-2; perhaps TRBD2 as D (5 bases). CDR3 size: 14 residues. The V and J ends lost 3 bases and 7 bases respectively, with 12 bases between them. CDR1 is MGHRA, CDR2 YSYEKL, per germline. Written as DNA, the CDR3 is TGCGCCAGCAGCCACGAAGAGGGTTTCGGGGAGCTGTTTTTT. This sequence encodes CASSHEEGFGELFF.

This clone showed up just once. The chain recombines TRBV4-3 with TRBJ2-7; 8 bases map to TRBD1. Germline lookup yields CDR1 LGHNA and CDR2 YSLEER. Trimming removed 0 bases from V and 7 bases from J; junction bases left unmatched: 11. This CDR3 is 16 amino acids long. This CDR3 is CASSQESGQGAREQYF. The DNA of the CDR3 is TGCGCCAGCAGCCAAGAAAGTGGGCAGGGGGCGCGGGAGCAGTACTTC.

The V gene is TRBV5-1, the J gene TRBJ2-7, with 8 positions matching TRBD2. V was pared by 5 bases and J by 0 bases, with 7 bases of the junction left unmatched. This CDR3 contains 15 residues. Germline CDR1 reads SGHRS; CDR2 reads YFSETQ. The CDR3 sequence is CASSYSGDSSYEQYF. The CDR3 DNA sequence: TGCGCCAGCAGTTATAGCGGGGATAGCTCCTACGAGCAGTACTTC.

The chain combines TRBV2 with TRBJ2-1; D may be TRBD2 (6 bases). CDR3 size: 12 residues. Germline CDR1 SNHLY, CDR2 FYNNEI. V was trimmed by 8 bases and J by 9 bases, leaving 14 bases between them. The CDR3: CASYPLASEQFF. In DNA, the CDR3 is TGTGCCAGCTACCCCCTAGCGAGTGAGCAGTTCTTC.

This clone has only a few counts. The chain joins TRBV19 to TRBJ1-5, with D tentatively TRBD1 (5 bases). CDR1 is LNHDA and CDR2 is SQIVND in the germline V gene (reference sequence). This CDR3 is 14 amino acids long. V lost 4 bases to trimming and J lost 7 bases, with 14 bases between them. CDR3 nucleotides: TGTGCCAGTAGTACTCTAAGGGACTTGCAGCCCCAGCATTTT. Translating it yields CASSTLRDLQPQHF. The entire variable domain, with the rest obtained from reference TRBV19 and TRBJ1-5, is as follows: DGGITQSPKYLFRKEGQNVTLSCEQNLNHDAMYWYRQDPGQGLRLIYYSQIVNDFQKGDIAEGYSVSREKKESFPLTVTSAQKNPTAFYLCASSTLRDLQPQHFGDGTRLSIL.

This clone was observed a single time. CDR3 residues: CASSSPMEIAKNIQYF. CDR3 coding DNA: TGTGCCAGTAGTTCTCCAATGGAAATAGCCAAAAACATTCAGTACTTC. The chain has TRBV19 and TRBJ2-4, with D unresolved. Trimming took off 5 bases at V and 0 bases at J, with 14 bases between the two ends. Per germline, CDR1 LNHDA and CDR2 SQIVND (reference sequence). The CDR3 length is 16 residues.